This T cell receptor beta chain was observed in a study of siplizumab effects on memory and regulatory T cells. Profiling relied on immunoSEQ multiplex PCR, and the TCRdb table lists in-frame clones only, not all of them. The data show 120,000 or so clones, about nine tenths seen once. CDR1 and CDR2 (germline): MNHNS, SASEGT. V was pared by 5 bases and J by 0 bases, with 7 bases between. The CDR3 extends over 14 amino acids. The chain has TRBV6-1 and TRBJ1-4, with no clear D. The sequence derives from a human donor in good health. The material sequenced was CD4+ T cells sorted from blood. The CDR3 region is CASSTFATNEKLFF. The CDR3 nucleotides are TGTGCCAGCAGTACGTTCGCAACTAATGAAAAACTGTTTTTT.